A single sample is the source of the 28 T cell receptor beta chains below, sequenced in a study of blood T cell repertoires in COVID-19 (dated by TCRdb to 2020 to 2022). To prepare the library, the immunoSEQ multiplex PCR assay was applied. Here the immuneACCESS table is served through TCRdb, limited to in-frame sequences with V and J called. Missing clones are a known gap in these copies; in checked studies unresolved V genes cover under half, and the rest lacks a known reason. The sample data list 150,000 to 200,000 clones, and 80% to 90% of these were observed just once. The ten largest clonotypes hold roughly 10% of the sample. The material sequenced was peripheral blood. These receptors all stem from a woman of 80 years or more with COVID-19, enrolled during active disease.

The chain employs TRBV28 and TRBJ2-7, with TRBD1 as a possible D gene (8 bases). The V end was cut by 7 bases, the J end by 5 bases, with 15 bases between. Germline CDR1 is MDHEN and CDR2 is SYDVKM. This CDR3 contains 13 residues. CDR3 amino acids: CASKTGEGNEQYF. The CDR3 coding sequence is TGTGCCAGCAAGACAGGGGAGGGGAACGAGCAGTACTTC. Supplemented by reference TRBV28 and TRBJ2-7, the full variable domain reads DVKVTQSSRYLVKRTGEKVFLECVQDMDHENMFWYRQDPGLGLRLIYFSYDVKMKEKGDIPEGYSVSREKKERFSLILESASTNQTSMYLCASKTGEGNEQYFGPGTRLTVT.

Written as DNA, the CDR3 is TGTGCCTGGAGTGTTAACAGAAACTATGGCTACACCTTC. Protein product: CAWSVNRNYGYTF. V gene TRBV30 combines with J gene TRBJ1-2; no reliable D call. The CDR3 length is 13 residues. Trimming pared 0 bases from V and 2 bases from J, leaving 7 bases between. Germline V gene lookup returns CDR1 GTSNPN and CDR2 SVGIG (reference sequence).

V usage is TRBV18 and J usage is TRBJ1-4; D is perhaps TRBD1 (5 bases). This CDR3 is built from 13 residues. Germline V gene data show CDR1 as KGHSH and CDR2 as LQKENI. The V and J ends lost 3 bases and 8 bases respectively, with 10 bases between them. The CDR3 bases are TGTGCCAGCTCACCTTCAGGGTCGGAAAAACTGTTTTTT. It is translated as CASSPSGSEKLFF.

The chain links TRBV10-3 to TRBJ1-3; D is ambiguous. Germline CDR1 ENHRY, CDR2 SYGVKD. The CDR3 is made up of 12 amino acids. Trimming cost V 10 bases and J 4 bases, with 11 bases left between them. The CDR3 protein is CATQISGNTIYF. CDR3 bases: TGTGCCACCCAAATTTCAGGAAACACCATATATTTT.

This chain joins TRBV9 and TRBJ2-6; 8 positions agree with TRBD1. This CDR3 region has 19 residues. Germline lookup yields CDR1 SGDLS and CDR2 YYNGEE. V shed 4 bases and J 0 bases; nucleotides not matched to a gene: 12. As DNA, the CDR3 is TGTGCCAGCAGCTCCTCCCCAGGGGGCTCCTTCTCTGGGGCCAACGTCCTGACTTTC. Protein: CASSSSPGGSFSGANVLTF.

J is TRBJ1-6 and V is TRBV5-1; 10 bases align to TRBD1. The CDR3 spans 15 residues. CDR1 SGHRS and CDR2 YFSETQ come from the germline V gene. Trimming cost V 7 bases and J 7 bases; bases outside gene matches: 8. The chain's CDR3 is CASARDRGRNSPLHF. CDR3 coding DNA: TGCGCCAGCGCCCGGGACAGGGGCAGAAATTCACCCCTCCACTTT.

The rearrangement links TRBV28 to TRBJ2-7; a weak D match, TRBD1 (5 bases). The germline CDR1 and CDR2 sequences are MDHEN and SYDVKM. The CDR3 is 13 amino acids. V lost 6 bases and J 4 bases, leaving 13 bases between the germline ends. The CDR3 coding sequence is TGTGCCAGCAGGCCCAGGGTAGTGTACGAGCAGTACTTC. It encodes CASRPRVVYEQYF. Looking up the rest from reference TRBV28 and TRBJ2-7 gives the full variable domain: DVKVTQSSRYLVKRTGEKVFLECVQDMDHENMFWYRQDPGLGLRLIYFSYDVKMKEKGDIPEGYSVSREKKERFSLILESASTNQTSMYLCASRPRVVYEQYFGPGTRLTVT.

This clone has just one count. This rearrangement joins TRBV3-1 (or the pseudogene TRBV3-2) to TRBJ1-3; D is possibly TRBD1 (5 bases). The CDR3 has 16 residues. Trimming stripped 2 bases from V and 2 bases from J, with 13 bases between. CDR1 and CDR2 from the germline V gene are LGHDT and YNNKEL (reference sequence). Here the CDR3 DNA reads TGTGCCAGCAGCCAACTCGGGGGGGGAACTGGAAACACCATATATTTT. Encoded protein: CASSQLGGGTGNTIYF.

This chain joins TRBV19 and TRBJ2-2; TRBD1 matches at 10 bases. This CDR3 comprises 18 residues. The germline V gene has CDR1 LNHDA and CDR2 SQIVND (reference sequence). V dropped 8 bases and J dropped 4; count of bases not matched to a gene: 16. CDR3 loop: CASLTFPGQGSGTGELFF. In DNA form, the CDR3 reads TGTGCCAGTCTTACTTTTCCGGGACAGGGGTCTGGCACCGGGGAGCTGTTTTTT.

This clone occurred a few times. The chain employs TRBV27 and TRBJ2-3; 7 bases are a match to TRBD2. The CDR3 covers 18 residues. J gave up 5 bases and V 3 bases, and 17 bases lay outside the gene matches. The V gene's germline CDR1 is MNHEY and CDR2 SMNVEV (reference sequence). CDR3 sequence reads: CASSFGLGSTSARDTQYF. CDR3 DNA sequence: TGTGCCAGCAGTTTCGGGCTTGGGTCCACTAGCGCGAGAGATACGCAGTATTTT.

The rearrangement joins TRBV28 to TRBJ1-1; D possibly corresponds to TRBD1 (5 bases). The germline CDR1 and CDR2 sequences are MDHEN and SYDVKM. This CDR3 is 16 amino acids long. V lost 4 bases, J lost 4 bases, and 19 bases lay in between. The CDR3 here is CASSSKKGRASTEAFF. The DNA for the CDR3 is TGTGCCAGCAGTTCCAAGAAGGGCAGGGCGAGCACTGAAGCTTTCTTT.

The chain has TRBV20-1 and TRBJ2-3; TRBD1 might be the D (6 bases). This CDR3 contains 11 residues. Trimming removed 4 bases at V and 6 bases at J, with 8 bases between. Germline V gene data show CDR1 as DFQATT and CDR2 as SNEGSKA (reference sequence). The DNA of the CDR3 is TGCAGTGCTAACAGGGTCGATACGCAGTATTTT. It specifies CSANRVDTQYF.

The chain couples TRBV2 to TRBJ1-1, with TRBD1 matching 8 bases. Trimming cost V 2 bases and J 3 bases; bases outside gene matches: 8. In germline, CDR1 is SNHLY, CDR2 FYNNEI. The CDR3 extends over 16 amino acids. The CDR3: CASSERATGVHTEAFF. CDR3 DNA: TGTGCCAGCAGTGAAAGAGCGACAGGGGTGCACACTGAAGCTTTCTTT.

A single count supports this clone. The rearrangement joins TRBV6-6 to TRBJ2-1; the match to TRBD1 covers 10 bases. Germline CDR1 reads MNHNY; CDR2 reads SVGAGI (reference sequence). V shed 6 bases, J shed 4 bases, and the junction held 9 bases outside the gene matches. The CDR3 runs to 16 residues. The CDR3 sequence is CASSSTDRGRYNEQFF. The CDR3 DNA is TGTGCCAGCAGCTCTACCGACAGGGGGCGTTACAATGAGCAGTTCTTC.

The rearrangement uses TRBV7-9 and TRBJ1-2; D possibly corresponds to TRBD1 (6 bases). Per the germline V gene, CDR1 is SEHNR and CDR2 is FQNEAQ (reference sequence). The V end lost 3 bases, the J end lost 8 bases, and 16 bases lay between the germline ends. The CDR3 runs 14 residues. CDR3 amino acids: CASSFNRDEAGYTF. CDR3 DNA: TGTGCCAGCAGCTTCAACAGGGACGAAGCCGGCTACACCTTC.

The chain is built from TRBV13 and TRBJ2-5, with 9 bases fitting TRBD2. The V gene's germline CDR1 is PRHDT and CDR2 FYEKMQ (reference sequence). With V trimmed by 1 base and J by 1 base, 7 bases remained unmatched. The CDR3 spans 17 residues. CDR3 amino acids: CASSLVGLAGTQETQYF. In nucleotides, the CDR3 is TGTGCCAGCAGCTTAGTAGGGCTAGCGGGGACCCAAGAGACCCAGTACTTC.

This clone was seen a few times. This rearrangement joins TRBV4-1 to TRBJ1-5; TRBD1 aligns across 9 bases. The CDR3 is made up of 14 amino acids. Per germline, CDR1 MGHRA and CDR2 YSYEKL. J was trimmed by 2 bases and V by 6 bases; bases with no gene match: 2. The CDR3 region is CASSRDRGNQPQHF. CDR3 nucleotides: TGCGCCAGCAGTAGGGACAGGGGCAATCAGCCCCAGCATTTT.

This clone appeared many times. V usage is TRBV5-6 and J usage is TRBJ1-3; D is unclear. CDR3 length: 14 amino acids. Germline CDR1 reads SGHDT; CDR2 reads YYEEEE. V was trimmed by 6 bases and J by 0 bases, leaving 10 bases between them. CDR3 nucleotide sequence: TGTGCCAGCAATCTCCGGGTCTCTGGAAACACCATATATTTT. This gives the protein CASNLRVSGNTIYF.

V usage is TRBV5-1 and J usage is TRBJ1-4; the D is unclear. This CDR3 region has 13 residues. The V end lost 4 bases, the J end lost 3 bases, and 7 bases lay between the germline ends. Germline V lookup: CDR1 SGHRS, CDR2 YFSETQ. DNA for the CDR3: TGCGCCAGCAGCCCGGGGTCTAATGAAAAACTGTTTTTT. The encoded protein is CASSPGSNEKLFF.

This chain uses TRBV28 with TRBJ2-7; TRBD2 is a possible D gene (5 bases). V lost 4 bases and J 2 bases, leaving 9 bases between the germline ends. CDR3 length equals 13 residues. Germline values: CDR1 MDHEN, CDR2 SYDVKM. The CDR3 here is CASSSRGTYEQYF. The CDR3 coding sequence is TGTGCCAGCAGTTCTCGGGGAACCTACGAGCAGTACTTC.

This rearrangement joins TRBV29-1 to TRBJ2-2, with a weak D call TRBD2 (5 bases). V was shortened by 6 bases and J by 1 base, with 12 bases between the two germline ends. The CDR3 loop spans 14 amino acids. CDR1 is SQVTM, CDR2 ANQGSEA, per germline. CDR3 sequence: CSVSRTGNTGELFF. For the CDR3, the DNA is TGCAGCGTCTCGCGGACTGGGAACACCGGGGAGCTGTTTTTT.

V gene TRBV27 combines with J gene TRBJ1-5, with 8 nucleotides matching TRBD1. This CDR3 is 14 amino acids long. From germline, CDR1 is MNHEY and CDR2 SMNVEV (reference sequence). V gave up 6 bases and J gave up 1 base; unmatched junction bases: 2. The DNA of the CDR3 is TGTGCCAGCAGCCGACAGGGGAGCAATCAGCCCCAGCATTTT. Protein: CASSRQGSNQPQHF.

A single count supports this clone. The chain carries TRBV2 and TRBJ2-5; 10 positions agree with TRBD1. Unmatched junction bases numbered 10, after V lost 4 bases and J lost 5 bases. The germline gives CDR1 SNHLY, CDR2 FYNNEI. This CDR3 comprises 16 residues. The CDR3 region is CASSVPGTGATETQYF. The DNA for the CDR3 is TGTGCCAGCAGTGTGCCCGGGACAGGGGCGACGGAGACCCAGTACTTC.

This chain uses TRBV6-5 with TRBJ1-2; perhaps TRBD1 as D (5 bases). CDR1 and CDR2 (germline): MNHEY, SVGAGI. This CDR3 region has 12 residues. V lost 10 bases and J 7 bases, leaving 16 bases between the germline ends. The CDR3 DNA reads TGTGCCATCCCAGACCAGGGACTTGGCTACACCTTC. It translates to CAIPDQGLGYTF.

This clone has only a few counts. The chain couples TRBV11-3 to TRBJ1-2, with D perhaps TRBD1 (6 bases). Trimming shortened V by 6 bases and J by 5 bases, and 19 bases separated the two germline ends. Germline values: CDR1 SGHNT, CDR2 YENEEA. The CDR3 runs to 15 residues. The CDR3 nucleotides read TGTGCCAGCAGTTCGTCCCGGGACAATGGATATGGCTACACCTTC. Its protein product is CASSSSRDNGYGYTF.

In regard to this clone: One base away lies a much larger clone, so this may be a sequencing read error. The CDR3 region is CSASLAGVSEQYF. The CDR3 DNA reads as TGCAGTGCTAGTCTAGCGGGAGTTAGCGAGCAGTACTTC. The chain combines TRBV20-1 with TRBJ2-7; 10 bases align to TRBD2. Looked up from germline, CDR1 is DFQATT and CDR2 is SNEGSKA (reference sequence). This CDR3 contains 13 residues. J gave up 6 bases and V 3 bases, and 5 bases lay outside the gene matches.

The chain employs TRBV9 and TRBJ2-7; D gene ambiguous. The CDR3 spans 13 residues. CDR1 and CDR2 (germline): SGDLS, YYNGEE. Trimming left V 1 base short and J 6 bases short, with 11 bases between. This chain's CDR3 is CASSVSPNGEQYF. CDR3 coding DNA: TGTGCCAGCAGCGTATCCCCCAACGGCGAGCAGTACTTC.

The chain uses TRBV5-1 and TRBJ1-3; TRBD1 matches at 11 bases. CDR1 and CDR2 (germline): SGHRS, YFSETQ. CDR3 length: 16 amino acids. V trimming: 1 base; J trimming: 2 bases; junction bases outside the gene matches: 2. This CDR3 reads CASSLQGQGAGNTIYF. CDR3 coding DNA: TGCGCCAGCAGCTTGCAGGGACAGGGGGCTGGAAACACCATATATTTT.